The clone carrying this T cell receptor (beta chain) has just a few counts. This sample was included in a study of blood T cells in healthy people across ages. The CDR3 extends over 12 amino acids. The germline V gene encodes CDR1 MDHEN and CDR2 SYDVKM. The V end lost 7 bases, the J end lost 1 base, and 8 bases lay between the germline ends. A second PCR, run for roughly 7 to 12 cycles, used a sample-barcoded 5' primer plus a J-beta primer mix. TCRdb redid the calling of the 5' RACE reads with MiXCR, one entry per CDR3 protein. The repertoire holds about 680,000 distinct CDR3 sequences, with roughly 50% as singletons.

The origin of this receptor is a woman aged 60 to 75 in good health. The sample was blood. The chain employs TRBV28 and TRBJ2-7, with D maybe TRBD2 (5 bases). The CDR3 DNA is TGTGCCAGCACCTGGACTTCCTACGAGCAGTACTTC. Translation: CASTWTSYEQYF. Drawing the rest from reference TRBV28 and TRBJ2-7, the complete variable domain is DVKVTQSSRYLVKRTGEKVFLECVQDMDHENMFWYRQDPGLGLRLIYFSYDVKMKEKGDIPEGYSVSREKKERFSLILESASTNQTSMYLCASTWTSYEQYFGPGTRLTVT.